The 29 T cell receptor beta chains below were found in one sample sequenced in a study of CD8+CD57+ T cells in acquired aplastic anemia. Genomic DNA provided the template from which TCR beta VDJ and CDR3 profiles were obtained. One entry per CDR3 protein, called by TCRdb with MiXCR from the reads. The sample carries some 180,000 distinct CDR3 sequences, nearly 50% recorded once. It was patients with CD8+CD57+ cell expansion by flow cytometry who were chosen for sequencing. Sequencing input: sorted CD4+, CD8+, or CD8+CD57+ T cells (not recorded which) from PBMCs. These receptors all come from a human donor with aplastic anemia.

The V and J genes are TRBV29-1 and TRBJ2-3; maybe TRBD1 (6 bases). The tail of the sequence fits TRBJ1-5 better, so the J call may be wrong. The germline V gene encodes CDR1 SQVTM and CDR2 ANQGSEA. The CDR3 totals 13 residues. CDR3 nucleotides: TGCAGCGTTGTGGGGGTCAGGGGTGGACCGCAGCATTTT. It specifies CSVVGVRGGPQHF.

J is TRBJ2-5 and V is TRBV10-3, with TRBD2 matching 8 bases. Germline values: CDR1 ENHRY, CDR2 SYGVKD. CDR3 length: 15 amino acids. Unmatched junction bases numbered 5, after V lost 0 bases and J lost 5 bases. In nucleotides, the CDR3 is TGTGCCATCAGTGAGTCTTGGCGGGGGGCGGAGACCCAGTACTTC. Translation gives CAISESWRGAETQYF.

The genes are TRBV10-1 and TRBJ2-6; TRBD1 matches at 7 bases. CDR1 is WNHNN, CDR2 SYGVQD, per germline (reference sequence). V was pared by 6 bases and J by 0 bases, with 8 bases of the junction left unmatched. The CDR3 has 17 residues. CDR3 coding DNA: TGCGCCAGCAGCGCAGAGACAGGGAGCTCTGGGGCCAACGTCCTGACTTTC. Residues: CASSAETGSSGANVLTF.

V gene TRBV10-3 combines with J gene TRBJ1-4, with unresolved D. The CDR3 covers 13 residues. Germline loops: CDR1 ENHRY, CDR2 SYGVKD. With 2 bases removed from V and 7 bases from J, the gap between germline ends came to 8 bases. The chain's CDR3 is CAISEGSGEKLFF. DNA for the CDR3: TGTGCCATCAGTGAGGGGTCCGGTGAAAAACTGTTTTTT.

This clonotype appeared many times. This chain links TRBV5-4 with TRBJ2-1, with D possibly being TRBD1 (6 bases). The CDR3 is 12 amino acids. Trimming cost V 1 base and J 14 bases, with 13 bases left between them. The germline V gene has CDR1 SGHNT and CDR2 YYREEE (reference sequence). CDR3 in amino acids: CASSLQQGLKFF. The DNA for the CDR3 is TGTGCCAGCAGCTTGCAACAGGGCCTAAAGTTCTTC.

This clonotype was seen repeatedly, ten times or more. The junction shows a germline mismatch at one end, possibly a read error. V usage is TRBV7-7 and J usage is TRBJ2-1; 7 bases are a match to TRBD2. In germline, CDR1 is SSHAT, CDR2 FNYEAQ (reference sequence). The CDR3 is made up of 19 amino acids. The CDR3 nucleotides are TGTGCTAGCAGCTTAGCTCCGGGACTACAACTAAAGGACCACAATGAGCAGTTCTTC. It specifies CASSLAPGLQLKDHNEQFF.

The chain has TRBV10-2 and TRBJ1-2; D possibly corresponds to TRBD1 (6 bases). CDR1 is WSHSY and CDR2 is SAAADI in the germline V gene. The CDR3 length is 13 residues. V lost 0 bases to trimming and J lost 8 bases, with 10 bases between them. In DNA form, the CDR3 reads TGCGCCAGCAGTGAGTCCGGGGGCGAGGGCTACACCTTC. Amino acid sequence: CASSESGGEGYTF.

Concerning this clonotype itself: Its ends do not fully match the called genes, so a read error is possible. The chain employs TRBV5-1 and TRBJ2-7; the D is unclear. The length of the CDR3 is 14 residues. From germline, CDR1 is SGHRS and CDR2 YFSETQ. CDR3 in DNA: TGCGCCAGCAGCTTCCGCCCACGGAGCTACGAGCAGCACTTC. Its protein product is CASSFRPRSYEQHF.

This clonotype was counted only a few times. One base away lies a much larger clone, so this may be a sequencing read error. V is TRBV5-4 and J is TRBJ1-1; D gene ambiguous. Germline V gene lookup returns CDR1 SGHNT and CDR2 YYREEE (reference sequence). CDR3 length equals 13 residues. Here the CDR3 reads CASSGRLNAEAFF. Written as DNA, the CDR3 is TGTGCCAGCAGCGGGAGGTTGAACGCTGAAGCTTTCTTT. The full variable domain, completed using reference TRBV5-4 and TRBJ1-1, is ETGVTQSPTHLIKTRGQQVTLRCSSQSGHNTVSWYQQALGQGPQFIFQYYREEENGRGNFPPRFSGLQFPNYSSELNVNALELDDSALYLCASSGRLNAEAFFGQGTRLTVV.

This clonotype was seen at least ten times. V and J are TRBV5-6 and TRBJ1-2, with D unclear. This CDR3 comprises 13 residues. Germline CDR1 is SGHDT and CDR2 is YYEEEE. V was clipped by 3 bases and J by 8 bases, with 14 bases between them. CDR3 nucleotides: TGTGCCAGCAGCTCCTTTCTCAACGGGGGCTACACCTTC. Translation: CASSSFLNGGYTF.

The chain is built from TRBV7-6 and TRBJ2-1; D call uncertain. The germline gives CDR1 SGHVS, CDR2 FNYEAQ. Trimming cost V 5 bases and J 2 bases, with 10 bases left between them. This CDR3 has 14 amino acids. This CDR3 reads CASSRTGPYNEQFF. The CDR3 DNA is TGTGCCAGCAGCCGTACCGGGCCCTACAATGAGCAGTTCTTC.

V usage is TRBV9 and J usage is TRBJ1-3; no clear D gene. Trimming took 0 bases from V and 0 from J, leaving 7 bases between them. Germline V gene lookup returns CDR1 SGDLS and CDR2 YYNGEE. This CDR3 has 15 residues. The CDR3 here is CASSVERYSGNTIYF. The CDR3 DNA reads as TGTGCCAGCAGCGTAGAGCGGTACTCTGGAAACACCATATATTTT. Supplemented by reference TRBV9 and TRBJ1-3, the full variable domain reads DSGVTQTPKHLITATGQRVTLRCSPRSGDLSVYWYQQSLDQGLQFLIQYYNGEERAKGNILERFSAQQFPDLHSELNLSSLELGDSALYFCASSVERYSGNTIYFGEGSWLTVV.

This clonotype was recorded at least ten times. The CDR3 region is CASSQDWGDTEAFF. CDR3 nucleotides: TGTGCCAGCAGCCAAGACTGGGGAGACACTGAAGCTTTCTTT. The rearrangement links TRBV3-1 to TRBJ1-1; D gene ambiguous. The length of the CDR3 is 14 residues. Germline V lookup: CDR1 LGHDT, CDR2 YNNKEL (reference sequence). Trimming removed 0 bases from V and 3 bases from J, with 8 bases in between. The full variable domain, in which reference TRBV3-1 and TRBJ1-1 provide the parts outside the CDR3, is DTAVSQTPKYLVTQMGNDKSIKCEQNLGHDTMYWYKQDSKKFLKIMFSYNNKELIINETVPNRFSPKSPDKAHLNLHINSLELGDSAVYFCASSQDWGDTEAFFGQGTRLTVV.

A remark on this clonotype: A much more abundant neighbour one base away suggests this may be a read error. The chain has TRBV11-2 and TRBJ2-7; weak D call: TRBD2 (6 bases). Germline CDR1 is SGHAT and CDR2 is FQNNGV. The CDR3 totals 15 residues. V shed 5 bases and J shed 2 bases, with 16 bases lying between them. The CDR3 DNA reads TGTGCCAGCAGCCCCTTTGGGGTAGCGGCCTACGAGCAGTACTTC. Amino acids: CASSPFGVAAYEQYF.

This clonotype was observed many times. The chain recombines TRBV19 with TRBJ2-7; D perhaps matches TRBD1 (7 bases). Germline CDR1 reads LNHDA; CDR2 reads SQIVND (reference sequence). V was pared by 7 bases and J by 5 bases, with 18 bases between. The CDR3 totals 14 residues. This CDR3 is CASKRARGANEQYF. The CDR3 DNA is TGTGCCAGTAAGAGGGCCAGGGGGGCCAACGAGCAGTACTTC.

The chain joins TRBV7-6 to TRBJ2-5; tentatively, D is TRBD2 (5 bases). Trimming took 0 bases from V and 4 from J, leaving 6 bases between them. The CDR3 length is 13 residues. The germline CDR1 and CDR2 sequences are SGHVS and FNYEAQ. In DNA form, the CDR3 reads TGTGCCAGCAGCTTAGCGCGGGCAGAGACCCAGTACTTC. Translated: CASSLARAETQYF.

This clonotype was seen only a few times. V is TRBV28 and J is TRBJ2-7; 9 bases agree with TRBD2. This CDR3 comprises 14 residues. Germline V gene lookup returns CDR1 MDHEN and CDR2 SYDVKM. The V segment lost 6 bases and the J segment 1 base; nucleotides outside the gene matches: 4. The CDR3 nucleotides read TGTGCCAGCAGGCCGGGACTAGCATCCTACGAGCAGTACTTC. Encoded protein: CASRPGLASYEQYF.

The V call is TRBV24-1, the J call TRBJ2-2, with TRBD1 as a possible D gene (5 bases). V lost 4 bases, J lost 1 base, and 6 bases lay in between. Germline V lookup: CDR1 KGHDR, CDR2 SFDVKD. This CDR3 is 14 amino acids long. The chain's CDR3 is CATSDTGNTGELFF. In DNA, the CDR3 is TGTGCCACCAGTGACACAGGGAACACCGGGGAGCTGTTTTTT.

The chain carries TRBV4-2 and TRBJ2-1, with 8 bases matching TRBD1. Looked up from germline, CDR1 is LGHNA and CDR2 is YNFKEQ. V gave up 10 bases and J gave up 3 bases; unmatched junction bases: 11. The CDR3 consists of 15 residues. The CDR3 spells CANRSGGHNYNEQFF. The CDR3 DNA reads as TGTGCCAACCGATCAGGGGGCCACAACTACAATGAGCAGTTCTTC.

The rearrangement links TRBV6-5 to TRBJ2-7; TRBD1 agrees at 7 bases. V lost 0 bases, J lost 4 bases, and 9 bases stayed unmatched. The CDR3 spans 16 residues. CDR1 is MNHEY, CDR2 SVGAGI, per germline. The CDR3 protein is CASSYSITGQLYEQYF. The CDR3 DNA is TGTGCCAGCAGTTACTCCATAACGGGACAGCTATACGAGCAGTACTTC.

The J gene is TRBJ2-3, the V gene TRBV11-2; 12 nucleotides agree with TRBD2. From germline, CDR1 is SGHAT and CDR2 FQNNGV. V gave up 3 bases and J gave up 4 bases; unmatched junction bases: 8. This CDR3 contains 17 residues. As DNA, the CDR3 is TGTGCCAGCAGCTTTCATATGACTAGCGGGAGCGCAGATACGCAGTATTTT. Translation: CASSFHMTSGSADTQYF. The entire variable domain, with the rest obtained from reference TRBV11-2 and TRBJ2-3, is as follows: EAGVAQSPRYKIIEKRQSVAFWCNPISGHATLYWYQQILGQGPKLLIQFQNNGVVDDSQLPKDRFSAERLKGVDSTLKIQPAKLEDSAVYLCASSFHMTSGSADTQYFGPGTRLTVL.

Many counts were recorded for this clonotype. The chain's CDR3 is CASRAQGTNSPLHF. CDR3 DNA: TGTGCCAGTAGGGCTCAGGGGACGAATTCACCCCTCCACTTT. This sequence joins TRBV19 and TRBJ1-6, with D perhaps matching TRBD1 (6 bases). In germline, CDR1 is LNHDA, CDR2 SQIVND (reference sequence). CDR3 length equals 14 residues. V dropped 6 bases and J dropped 7 bases, with 13 bases sitting between them.

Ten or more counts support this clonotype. The CDR3 DNA reads as TGTGCCAGCAGCTGGAGACCGGGACAGGAGGCCTACGAGCAGTACTTC. This gives the protein CASSWRPGQEAYEQYF. This chain joins TRBV7-3 and TRBJ2-7; 8 positions agree with TRBD1. Germline CDR1 reads SGHTA; CDR2 reads FQGTGA. The CDR3 runs to 16 residues. Trimming removed 4 bases from V and 2 bases from J; junction bases left unmatched: 10.

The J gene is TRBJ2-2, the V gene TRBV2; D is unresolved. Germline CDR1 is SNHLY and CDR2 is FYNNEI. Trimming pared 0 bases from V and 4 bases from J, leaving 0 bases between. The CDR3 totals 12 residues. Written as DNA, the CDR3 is TGTGCCAGCAGTGAAGCCACCGGGGAGCTGTTTTTT. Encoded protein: CASSEATGELFF.

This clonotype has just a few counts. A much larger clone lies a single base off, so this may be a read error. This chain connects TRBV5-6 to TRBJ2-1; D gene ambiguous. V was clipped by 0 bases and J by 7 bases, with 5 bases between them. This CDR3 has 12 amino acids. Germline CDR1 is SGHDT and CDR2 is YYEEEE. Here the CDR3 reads CASSLDGNEQFF. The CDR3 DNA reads TGTGCCAGCAGCTTGGATGGGAATGAGCAGTTCTTC.

The CDR3 DNA reads as TGTGCCAGCAGGCAGGGGGACTTCCTTCGTGAGCAGTTCTTC. Translating it yields CASRQGDFLREQFF. The chain couples TRBV2 to TRBJ2-1; a weak D match, TRBD1 (7 bases). The CDR3 extends over 14 amino acids. Germline assignment: CDR1 SNHLY and CDR2 FYNNEI. V was shortened by 6 bases and J by 9 bases, with 18 bases between the two germline ends.

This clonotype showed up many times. The CDR3 is CSVVPSYNEQFF. The CDR3 DNA follows: TGCAGCGTAGTACCCTCCTACAATGAGCAGTTCTTC. The chain links TRBV29-1 to TRBJ2-1; D remains unclear. The germline V gene has CDR1 SQVTM and CDR2 ANQGSEA. With 6 bases removed from V and 0 bases from J, the gap between germline ends came to 6 bases. CDR3 size: 12 residues.

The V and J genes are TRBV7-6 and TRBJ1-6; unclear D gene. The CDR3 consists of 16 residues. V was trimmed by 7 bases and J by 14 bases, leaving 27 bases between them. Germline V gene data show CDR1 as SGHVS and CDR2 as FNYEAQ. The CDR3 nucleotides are TGTGCCAGCACTCTTAACCCAGGCCACGGGAGAGTCACCCTCCACTTT. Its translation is CASTLNPGHGRVTLHF.

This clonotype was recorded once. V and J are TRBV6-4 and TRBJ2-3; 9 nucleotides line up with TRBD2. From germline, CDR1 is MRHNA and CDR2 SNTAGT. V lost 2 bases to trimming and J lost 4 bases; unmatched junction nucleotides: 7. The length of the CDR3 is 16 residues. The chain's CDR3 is CASSDRGGGAADTQYF. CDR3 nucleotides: TGTGCCAGCAGTGACCGGGGCGGGGGGGCCGCAGATACGCAGTATTTT.